These T cell receptor beta chains were read from a single sample in a study of response to subunit inactivated influenza vaccine. TCRdb called the RT-PCR reads again in MiXCR, with one record for every CDR3 protein. Of 590,000 or so distinct CDR3 sequences in the sample, 12% to 15% were seen once. Sequencing used PBMCs from blood, obtained less than 15 days before vaccination. Receptors originate from a man in his forties or fifties who received an inactivated influenza vaccine. CDR3s include the opening cysteine and the closing phenylalanine or tryptophan. A D gene is named only where the DNA matches it firmly. The size field is filled for only some rows; it gives once, few, many or a size class.

TRBJ2-2 | TRBV5-1 | NA | few | TGCGCCAGCAGCCTCGCCCGGGACCCCACCGGGGAGCTGTTTTTT | CASSLARDPTGELFF
TRBJ2-2 | TRBV7-2 | NA | NA | TGTGCCAGCAGGAAACTAGCAGGCACGGGCGCCGGGGAGCTGTTTTTT | CASRKLAGTGAGELFF
TRBJ1-5 | TRBV6-2/TRBV6-3 | NA | many | TGTGCCAGCAGTTACCCCGACAGAACCAATCAGCCCCAGCATTTT | CASSYPDRTNQPQHF
TRBJ2-3 | TRBV5-1 | TRBD2 | few | TGCGCCAGCAGCGCCCGAGGTAGCGGGGTAGATACGCAGTATTTT | CASSARGSGVDTQYF
TRBJ2-7 | TRBV10-3 | TRBD2 | NA | TGTGCCAGTACTGGGACTAGCGGGGCGCTCGAGCAGTACTTC | CASTGTSGALEQYF
TRBJ2-7 | TRBV20-1 | TRBD2 | few | TGCAGTGCTAGAGTCCCGCGGGAGGGCCGCTCCTACGAGCAGTACTTC | CSARVPREGRSYEQYF
TRBJ1-2 | TRBV9 | TRBD1 | NA | TGTGCCAGCAGCACCGACAGGGGTACTAACTATGGCTACACCTTC | CASSTDRGTNYGYTF
TRBJ2-5 | TRBV12-3/TRBV12-4 | NA | few | TGTGCCAGCAGTTTTCCCCCTCCGGTGACCCAGTACTTC | CASSFPPPVTQYF
TRBJ1-2 | TRBV3-1 | NA | NA | TGTGCCAGCAGCCAAGATTGGCGGGAGGGGCCTAACTATGGCTACACCTTC | CASSQDWREGPNYGYTF
TRBJ2-2 | TRBV12-3/TRBV12-4 | NA | many | TGTGCCACCCGGACGGGAAACACCGGGGAGCTGTTTTTT | CATRTGNTGELFF
TRBJ1-2 | TRBV5-1 | TRBD1 | NA | TGCGCCAGCAGCTCGGGGGACAGGGTCGTCTATGGCTACACCTTC | CASSSGDRVVYGYTF
TRBJ1-4 | TRBV15 | NA | NA | TGTGCCACCAGCAGAGGGGGTTCGGGTGAAAAACTGTTTTTT | CATSRGGSGEKLFF
TRBJ2-3 | TRBV2 | NA | NA | TGTGCCAGCATTCCACTCGTAGATACGCAGTATTTT | CASIPLVDTQYF
TRBJ2-7 | TRBV6-1 | NA | few | TGTGCCAGCGTCCGACAGTCCTCCTACGAGCAGTACTTC | CASVRQSSYEQYF
TRBJ2-7 | TRBV12-3/TRBV12-4 | TRBD1 | NA | TGTGCCAGCAGTTTACGGAACAGGGGTCACGAGCAGTACTTC | CASSLRNRGHEQYF
TRBJ2-7 | TRBV5-1 | TRBD1 | NA | TGCGCCAGCAGCTTGGAGGCCGGGACAGGGGCACACGAGCAGTACTTC | CASSLEAGTGAHEQYF
TRBJ2-7 | TRBV28 | NA | once | TGTGCCAGCAGTGCGAATAGAATAGGCTCCTACTCATACGAGCAGTACTTC | CASSANRIGSYSYEQYF
TRBJ2-7 | TRBV4-3 | TRBD2 | NA | TGCGCCAGCAGCCACCGACTAGCGGGAGGATCAAGCGAGCAGTACTTC | CASSHRLAGGSSEQYF
TRBJ2-7 | TRBV12-3/TRBV12-4 | NA | many | TGTGCCAGCAGTTTAGCAGGGGGGTACTTCGAGCAGTACTTC | CASSLAGGYFEQYF
TRBJ2-7 | TRBV30 | NA | few | TGTGCCTGGAGTGTAAAGCGGACCCCCTACGAGCAGTACTTC | CAWSVKRTPYEQYF
TRBJ2-2 | TRBV29-1 | TRBD2 | few | TGCAGCGTTGCTGGGAGGGCCCGTAACGGGGAGCTGTTTTTT | CSVAGRARNGELFF
TRBJ1-5 | TRBV2 | NA | NA | TGTGCCAGCAGTGATTGGCGGGGTGGGCAGCCCCAGCATTTT | CASSDWRGGQPQHF
TRBJ1-1 | TRBV18 | TRBD1 | NA | TGTGCCAGCTCACCAAACCCAGGGGGAGGAACTGAAGCTTTCTTT | CASSPNPGGGTEAFF
TRBJ2-1 | TRBV12-3/TRBV12-4 | NA | NA | TGTGCCAGCAGTTTAGCCGGGTCCGCCCCTATGAATGAGCAGTTCTTC | CASSLAGSAPMNEQFF
TRBJ2-5 | TRBV6-1 | TRBD1 | few | TGTGCCAGCAGCCCAGGGACAGGTGGAGGCCAAGAGACCCAGTACTTC | CASSPGTGGGQETQYF
TRBJ2-7 | TRBV5-1 | NA | NA | TGCGCCAGCAGCTTGGGGCGTTTGTTCTCCTACGAGCAGTACTTC | CASSLGRLFSYEQYF
TRBJ1-5 | TRBV28 | NA | many | TGTGCCAGCAGTTTTGGGTTCAGCAATCAGCCCCAGCATTTT | CASSFGFSNQPQHF
TRBJ2-7 | TRBV6-5 | NA | few | TGTGCCAGCAGTTACTATCCGGCCTACGAGCAGTACTTC | CASSYYPAYEQYF
TRBJ1-2 | TRBV27 | NA | NA | TGTGCCAGCAGTTGGGGGAGGGAATATGGCTACACCTTC | CASSWGREYGYTF
TRBJ2-7 | TRBV7-8 | TRBD2 | many | TGTGCCAGCAGCTATCCGACAGGGGCTCTAGCGGGAGGTAGGGCCTACGAGCAGTACTTC | CASSYPTGALAGGRAYEQYF
TRBJ2-1 | TRBV6-2/TRBV6-3 | TRBD1 | few | TGTGCCAGCCTAGGACAGGGGTCCTACAATGAGCAGTTCTTC | CASLGQGSYNEQFF
TRBJ2-3 | TRBV6-2/TRBV6-3 | TRBD2 | few | TGTGCCAGCAGTTACCCCTCGTTGTCCCGGACTAGCGGGGGGATGCGACACACAGATACGCAGTATTTT | CASSYPSLSRTSGGMRHTDTQYF
TRBJ2-1 | TRBV20-1 | TRBD2 | NA | TGCAGTGCTAGAAAGCGGCGGGAGAACCGGCATGAGCAGTTCTTC | CSARKRRENRHEQFF
TRBJ2-7 | TRBV4-1 | NA | few | TGCGCCAGCAGCCAAGTATGGGGGCCCTACGACGAGCAGTACTTC | CASSQVWGPYDEQYF